The 18 T cell receptor beta chains below all came from one sample that was sequenced in a study of response to subunit inactivated influenza vaccine. MiXCR, run by TCRdb on the RT-PCR reads, gives a single entry per CDR3 protein. Among hundreds of thousands of distinct CDR3 sequences listed, approximately 12% were seen once. The input for sequencing was PBMCs from blood, taken on the day of vaccination. All receptors come from a man over 45 who received an inactivated influenza vaccine.

The chain uses TRBV29-1 and TRBJ2-2; 10 nucleotides line up with TRBD2. CDR3 size: 14 residues. Germline CDR1 reads SQVTM; CDR2 reads ANQGSEA. Trimming took 6 bases from V and 3 from J; bases not matched to a gene: 4. The CDR3 nucleotides read TGCAGCGTGCGGACTAGCGGAGACACCGGGGAGCTGTTTTTT. Protein: CSVRTSGDTGELFF.

This clonotype showed up just a few times. V gene TRBV20-1 combines with J gene TRBJ1-1, with 7 nucleotides matching TRBD1. J lost 1 base, V lost 4 bases, and 6 bases had no gene match. Germline lookup yields CDR1 DFQATT and CDR2 SNEGSKA (reference sequence). The CDR3 is 14 amino acids. Here the CDR3 DNA reads TGCAGTGCTAAACAGGGGAATGGGAACACTGAAGCTTTCTTT. It encodes CSAKQGNGNTEAFF.

This clonotype turned up a few times. The chain links TRBV20-1 to TRBJ2-1; 7 bases are shared with TRBD2. Germline CDR1 reads DFQATT; CDR2 reads SNEGSKA (reference sequence). Trimming at V came to 3 bases and at J to 1 base, leaving 3 bases not matched to a gene. The CDR3 consists of 14 residues. CDR3 amino acids: CSARRGTSYNEQFF. CDR3 coding DNA: TGCAGTGCTAGGCGGGGGACTTCCTACAATGAGCAGTTCTTC.

This clonotype was seen more than once but under ten times. The V and J genes are TRBV6-7 and TRBJ1-5, with D possibly being TRBD1 (6 bases). TRBV6-7 is annotated as an ORF whose role is uncertain. V was trimmed by 2 bases and J by 9 bases, leaving 20 bases between them. The CDR3 is made up of 16 amino acids. CDR3 sequence (DNA): TGTGCCAGCAGTTACACGACAGGCTGCCTCATTTGGCCCCAGCATTTT. Translating it yields CASSYTTGCLIWPQHF.

This clonotype showed up just a few times. The CDR3 here is CASSKAGGPGEQFF. CDR3 coding DNA: TGTGCCAGCAGCAAAGCGGGAGGGCCGGGTGAGCAGTTCTTC. The chain combines TRBV21-1 with TRBJ2-1; TRBD2 is taken as the D call from the table, unchecked against the DNA. TRBV21-1 is termed a pseudogene. The CDR3 runs 14 residues.

This clonotype was seen repeatedly, ten times or more. The chain uses TRBV20-1 and TRBJ2-4, with D tentatively TRBD1 (6 bases). CDR3 length: 13 residues. Trimming pared 5 bases from V and 6 bases from J, leaving 14 bases between. Germline V gene lookup returns CDR1 DFQATT and CDR2 SNEGSKA (reference sequence). Here the CDR3 reads CSASQGMSNIQYF. The CDR3 DNA reads TGCAGTGCTTCTCAGGGGATGTCAAACATTCAGTACTTC.

The genes are TRBV5-1 and TRBJ2-4, with D possibly being TRBD2 (7 bases). Between the trimmed V and J ends, which lost 1 base and 2 bases, there was a span of 10 bases. The CDR3 has 15 amino acids. Germline V gene lookup returns CDR1 SGHRS and CDR2 YFSETQ. CDR3 sequence reads: CASSLNGGPKNIQYF. The CDR3 DNA is TGCGCCAGCAGCTTGAACGGGGGGCCCAAAAACATTCAGTACTTC.

This clonotype was seen repeatedly, ten times or more. This sequence joins TRBV12-3 or TRBV12-4 and TRBJ1-1; a possible D gene is TRBD1 (5 bases). The V end lost 3 bases, the J end lost 0 bases, and 8 bases lay between the germline ends. This CDR3 region has 14 residues. The CDR3 DNA reads as TGTGCCAGCAGTTTGGCAGGGCTGAACACTGAAGCTTTCTTT. It encodes CASSLAGLNTEAFF.

The table lists this clonotype with a few counts. The chain has TRBV12-3 or TRBV12-4 and TRBJ1-2, with TRBD1 matching over 9 bases. This CDR3 has 14 amino acids. Trimming cost V 6 bases and J 5 bases; bases outside gene matches: 7. The CDR3 region is CASRRTGDPYGYTF. The CDR3 DNA follows: TGTGCCAGCAGGCGGACAGGGGACCCTTATGGCTACACCTTC.

There are a few counts of this clonotype. The genes are TRBV15 and TRBJ2-2; D is unclear. The V end lost 4 bases, the J end lost 1 base, and 13 bases lay between the germline ends. This CDR3 is built from 16 residues. Germline V gene data show CDR1 as LNHNV and CDR2 as YYDKDF (reference sequence). DNA for the CDR3: TGTGCCACCAGCATTAACAAGCGAATGAACACCGGGGAGCTGTTTTTT. Translating gives CATSINKRMNTGELFF.

This clonotype was seen at least ten times. The rearrangement joins TRBV7-9 to TRBJ2-2; the D gene is possibly TRBD2 (5 bases). Germline V gene data show CDR1 as SEHNR and CDR2 as FQNEAQ (reference sequence). The CDR3 covers 17 residues. The V gene lost 2 bases and the J gene lost 1 base, with 14 bases spanning the gap. The CDR3 is CASSLFLYRENTGELFF. In nucleotides, the CDR3 is TGTGCCAGCAGCTTATTTCTCTACCGGGAGAACACCGGGGAGCTGTTTTTT.

This clonotype was counted a few times. V usage is TRBV7-9 and J usage is TRBJ1-6; TRBD1 aligns across 10 bases. The germline gives CDR1 SEHNR, CDR2 FQNEAQ (reference sequence). The CDR3 runs to 16 residues. V gave up 5 bases and J gave up 9 bases; unmatched junction bases: 10. The CDR3 region is CASSPPRTGGFSPLHF. CDR3 sequence (DNA): TGTGCCAGCAGCCCCCCACGGACAGGGGGATTTTCACCCCTCCACTTT.

This clonotype was seen many times. The chain uses TRBV20-1 and TRBJ1-5; D ambiguous. The V and J ends lost 2 bases and 4 bases respectively, with 6 bases between them. Germline V gene lookup returns CDR1 DFQATT and CDR2 SNEGSKA (reference sequence). The CDR3 sequence is 12 residues long. The chain's CDR3 is CSARNTNQPQHF. CDR3 DNA: TGCAGTGCTAGAAACACAAATCAGCCCCAGCATTTT.

The chain couples TRBV3-1 to TRBJ2-1; 9 nucleotides align to TRBD2. The ends lost 4 bases at V and 6 bases at J; junction bases unmatched: 13. Per the germline V gene, CDR1 is LGHDT and CDR2 is YNNKEL (reference sequence). The CDR3 contains 17 residues. In DNA, the CDR3 is TGTGCCAGCAGCCCCCTCTTTGATAGCGGGGGCGGCAATGAGCAGTTCTTC. It specifies CASSPLFDSGGGNEQFF.

The table lists this clonotype with a few counts. The V gene is TRBV27, the J gene TRBJ2-1; possibly TRBD2 for D (6 bases). Germline V gene data show CDR1 as MNHEY and CDR2 as SMNVEV (reference sequence). This CDR3 region has 16 residues. V shed 5 bases and J shed 4 bases, with 18 bases lying between them. The CDR3 bases are TGTGCCAGCAGTAAAAATACCGGGACTGGATACAATGAGCAGTTCTTC. The encoded protein is CASSKNTGTGYNEQFF.

The V gene is TRBV4-2, the J gene TRBJ2-5; perhaps TRBD1 as D (5 bases). Germline CDR1 is LGHNA and CDR2 is YNFKEQ. Trimming stripped 4 bases from V and 0 bases from J, with 18 bases between. The CDR3 has 17 residues. The CDR3 DNA reads as TGTGCCAGCAGCCCCAAGACAGCAGGTGCAGACCAAGAGACCCAGTACTTC. This codes for CASSPKTAGADQETQYF.

This clonotype occurred many times. The chain is built from TRBV6-5 and TRBJ1-2; TRBD1 might be the D (6 bases). This CDR3 is 16 amino acids long. Germline V gene lookup returns CDR1 MNHEY and CDR2 SVGAGI. V shed 4 bases and J shed 4 bases, with 19 bases lying between them. CDR3 DNA: TGTGCCAGCAGTTCACTCCAGGCCGTAGGGGGCTATGGCTACACCTTC. Its translation: CASSSLQAVGGYGYTF.

V is TRBV19 and J is TRBJ2-1; 11 nucleotides agree with TRBD2. The V gene end was trimmed by 1 base and the J gene end by 2 bases; junction bases not matched to a gene: 7. This CDR3 has 18 residues. Germline values: CDR1 LNHDA, CDR2 SQIVND (reference sequence). CDR3: CASSIAGTSGWAYNEQFF. The CDR3, as DNA: TGTGCCAGTAGTATAGCCGGGACTAGCGGTTGGGCCTACAATGAGCAGTTCTTC. The whole variable domain, filled in from reference TRBV19 and TRBJ2-1, reads DGGITQSPKYLFRKEGQNVTLSCEQNLNHDAMYWYRQDPGQGLRLIYYSQIVNDFQKGDIAEGYSVSREKKESFPLTVTSAQKNPTAFYLCASSIAGTSGWAYNEQFFGPGTRLTVL.